This T cell receptor (beta chain) was recorded in a study of control samples from healthy donors and cancer patients (dated by TCRdb to the early 2020s). Counted from cysteine to phenylalanine, this CDR3 has 13 amino acids. Here the CDR3 DNA is all that survives: 39 bases in frame from base 1. Cut back by 2 bases and 5 bases, the V and J ends lie 9 bases apart. In the case of this clone: Its antigen remains undetermined. The sample holds no much larger clone one base away, and base qualities are not on file.

Libraries came from the immunoSEQ multiplex PCR assay. TCRdb provides this immuneACCESS table in a form limited to in-frame rearrangements. Some clones are lacking; in checked studies, under half of them reflect an unresolved V gene, and why the rest are absent is not known. Here the sample has 110,000 to 150,000 clones; around nine tenths occur a single time. The ten largest clones take up about 11% of the sample. The TCR comes from a man between 25 and 39 years old in good health. The V gene is TRBV12-3 or TRBV12-4 and the J gene is TRBJ2-5; TRBD2 could be the D gene, as 6 bases match. The source material was blood. The CDR3 protein: CASSLTGVETQYF. The sequenced DNA is TGTGCCAGCAGTTTAACGGGAGTGGAGACCCAGTACTTC.